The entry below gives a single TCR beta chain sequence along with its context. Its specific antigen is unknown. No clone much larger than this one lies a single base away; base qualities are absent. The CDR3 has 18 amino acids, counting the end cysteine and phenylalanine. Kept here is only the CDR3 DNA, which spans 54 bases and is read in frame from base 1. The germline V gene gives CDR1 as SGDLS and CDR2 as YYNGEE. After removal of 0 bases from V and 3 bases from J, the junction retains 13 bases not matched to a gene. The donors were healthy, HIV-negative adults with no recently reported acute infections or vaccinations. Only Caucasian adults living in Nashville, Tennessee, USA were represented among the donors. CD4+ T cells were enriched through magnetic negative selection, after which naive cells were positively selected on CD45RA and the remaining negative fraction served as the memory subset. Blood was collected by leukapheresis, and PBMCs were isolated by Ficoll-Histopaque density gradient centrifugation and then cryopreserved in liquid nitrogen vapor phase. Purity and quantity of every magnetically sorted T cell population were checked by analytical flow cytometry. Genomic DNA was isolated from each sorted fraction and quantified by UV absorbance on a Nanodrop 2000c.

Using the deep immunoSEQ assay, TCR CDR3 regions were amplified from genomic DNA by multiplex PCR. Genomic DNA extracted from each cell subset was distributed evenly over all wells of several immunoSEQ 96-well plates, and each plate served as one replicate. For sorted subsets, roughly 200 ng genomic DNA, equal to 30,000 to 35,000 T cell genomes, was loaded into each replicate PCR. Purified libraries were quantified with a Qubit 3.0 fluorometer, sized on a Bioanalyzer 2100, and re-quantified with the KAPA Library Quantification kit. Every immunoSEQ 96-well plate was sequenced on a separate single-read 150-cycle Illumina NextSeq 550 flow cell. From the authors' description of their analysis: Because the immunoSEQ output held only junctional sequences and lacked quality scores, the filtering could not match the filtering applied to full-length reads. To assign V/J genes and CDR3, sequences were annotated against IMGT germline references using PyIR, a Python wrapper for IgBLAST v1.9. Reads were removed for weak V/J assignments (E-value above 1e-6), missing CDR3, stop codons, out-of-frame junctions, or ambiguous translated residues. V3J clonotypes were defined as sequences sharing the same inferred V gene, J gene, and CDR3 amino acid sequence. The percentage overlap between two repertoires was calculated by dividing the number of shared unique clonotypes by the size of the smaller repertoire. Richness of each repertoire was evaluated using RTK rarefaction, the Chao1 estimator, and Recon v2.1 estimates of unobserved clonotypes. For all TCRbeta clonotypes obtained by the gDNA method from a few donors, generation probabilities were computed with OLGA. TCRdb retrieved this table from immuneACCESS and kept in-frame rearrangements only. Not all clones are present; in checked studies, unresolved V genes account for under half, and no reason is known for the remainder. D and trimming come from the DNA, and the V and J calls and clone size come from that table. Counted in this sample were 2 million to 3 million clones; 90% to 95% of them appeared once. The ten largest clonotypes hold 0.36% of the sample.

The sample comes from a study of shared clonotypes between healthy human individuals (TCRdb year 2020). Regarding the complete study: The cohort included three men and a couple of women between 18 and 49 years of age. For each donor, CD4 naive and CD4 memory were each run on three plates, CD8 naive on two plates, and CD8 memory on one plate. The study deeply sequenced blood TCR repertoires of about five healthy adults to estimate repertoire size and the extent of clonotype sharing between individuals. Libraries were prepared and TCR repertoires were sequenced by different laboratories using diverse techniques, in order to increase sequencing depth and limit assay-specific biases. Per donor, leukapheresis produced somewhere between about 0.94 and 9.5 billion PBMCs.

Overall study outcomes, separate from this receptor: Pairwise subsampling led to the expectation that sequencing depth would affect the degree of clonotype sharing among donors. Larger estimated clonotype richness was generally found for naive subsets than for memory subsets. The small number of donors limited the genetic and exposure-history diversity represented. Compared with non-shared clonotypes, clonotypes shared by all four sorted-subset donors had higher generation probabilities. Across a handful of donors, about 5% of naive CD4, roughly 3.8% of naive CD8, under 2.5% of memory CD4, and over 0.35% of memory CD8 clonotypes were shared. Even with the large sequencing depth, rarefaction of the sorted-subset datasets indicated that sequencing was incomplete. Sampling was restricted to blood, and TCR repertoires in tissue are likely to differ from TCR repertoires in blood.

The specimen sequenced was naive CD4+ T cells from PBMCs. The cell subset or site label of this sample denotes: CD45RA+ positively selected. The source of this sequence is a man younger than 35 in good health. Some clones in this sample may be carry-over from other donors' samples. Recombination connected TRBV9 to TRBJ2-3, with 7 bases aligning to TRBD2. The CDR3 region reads CASSVARGRADSTDTQYF. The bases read TGTGCCAGCAGCGTAGCACGTGGGAGGGCCGATTCTACAGATACGCAGTATTTT.